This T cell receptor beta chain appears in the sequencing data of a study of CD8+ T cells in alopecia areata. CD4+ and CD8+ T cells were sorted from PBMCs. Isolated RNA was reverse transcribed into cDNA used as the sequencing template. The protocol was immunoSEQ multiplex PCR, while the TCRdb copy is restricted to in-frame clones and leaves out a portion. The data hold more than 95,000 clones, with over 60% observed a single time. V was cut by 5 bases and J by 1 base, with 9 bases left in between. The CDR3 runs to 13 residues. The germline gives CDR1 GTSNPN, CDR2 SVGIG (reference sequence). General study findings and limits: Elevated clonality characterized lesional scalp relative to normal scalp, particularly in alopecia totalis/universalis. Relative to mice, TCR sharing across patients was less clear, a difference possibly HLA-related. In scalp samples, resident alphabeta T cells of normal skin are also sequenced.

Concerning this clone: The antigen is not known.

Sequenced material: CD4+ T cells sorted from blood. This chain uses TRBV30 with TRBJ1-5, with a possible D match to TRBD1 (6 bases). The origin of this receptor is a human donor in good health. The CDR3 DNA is TGTGCCTGGGGCAGGGGAAGCAATCAGCCCCAGCATTTT. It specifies CAWGRGSNQPQHF.